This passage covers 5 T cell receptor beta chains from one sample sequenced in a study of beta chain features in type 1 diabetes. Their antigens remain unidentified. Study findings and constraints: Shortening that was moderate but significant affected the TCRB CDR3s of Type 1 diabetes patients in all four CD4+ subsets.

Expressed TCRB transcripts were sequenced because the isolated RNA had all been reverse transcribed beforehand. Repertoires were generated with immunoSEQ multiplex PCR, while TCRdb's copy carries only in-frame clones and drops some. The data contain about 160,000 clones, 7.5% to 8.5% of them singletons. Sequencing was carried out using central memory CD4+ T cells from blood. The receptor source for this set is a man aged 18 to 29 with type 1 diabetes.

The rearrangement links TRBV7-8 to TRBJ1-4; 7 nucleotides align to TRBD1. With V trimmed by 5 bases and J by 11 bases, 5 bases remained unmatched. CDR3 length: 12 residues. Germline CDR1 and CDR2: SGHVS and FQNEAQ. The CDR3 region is CASSHAGGKLFF. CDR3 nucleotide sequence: TGTGCCAGCAGCCATGCAGGGGGGAAACTGTTTTTT.

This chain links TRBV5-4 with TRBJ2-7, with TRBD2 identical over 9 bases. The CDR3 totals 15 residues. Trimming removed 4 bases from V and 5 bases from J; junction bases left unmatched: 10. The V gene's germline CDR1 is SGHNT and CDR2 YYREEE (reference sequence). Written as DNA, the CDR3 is TGTGCCAGCAGCCGCAGCGGGAGGCGGGGCGACGAGCAGTACTTC. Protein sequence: CASSRSGRRGDEQYF.

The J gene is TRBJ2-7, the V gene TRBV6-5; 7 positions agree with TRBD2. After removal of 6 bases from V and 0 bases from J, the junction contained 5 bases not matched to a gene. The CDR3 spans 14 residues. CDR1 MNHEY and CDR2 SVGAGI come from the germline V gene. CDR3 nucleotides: TGTGCCAGCAGAACTAGCGCGAGCTCCTACGAGCAGTACTTC. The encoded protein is CASRTSASSYEQYF.

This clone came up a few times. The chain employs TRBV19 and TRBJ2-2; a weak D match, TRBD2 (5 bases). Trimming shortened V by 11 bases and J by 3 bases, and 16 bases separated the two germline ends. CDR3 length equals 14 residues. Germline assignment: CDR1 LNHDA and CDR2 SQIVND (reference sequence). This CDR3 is CASFPHGDTGELFF. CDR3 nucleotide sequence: TGTGCCTCCTTCCCTCACGGGGACACCGGGGAGCTGTTTTTT.

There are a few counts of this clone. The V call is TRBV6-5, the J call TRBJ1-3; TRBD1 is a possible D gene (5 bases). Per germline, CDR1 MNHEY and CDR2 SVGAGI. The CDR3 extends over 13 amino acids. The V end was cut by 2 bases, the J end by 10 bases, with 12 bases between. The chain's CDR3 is CASSYDQGWTIYF. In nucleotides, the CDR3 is TGTGCCAGCAGTTACGACCAGGGTTGGACCATATATTTT.